Sequencing of this T cell receptor beta chain was carried out in a study of response to subunit inactivated influenza vaccine. The germline V gene has CDR1 MNHEY and CDR2 SMNVEV (reference sequence). The CDR3 has 13 residues. Trimming removed 2 bases from V and 2 bases from J, with 4 bases in between. General study points: T cells newly recruited by each seasonal influenza vaccination are few, the authors suggested.

On this clonotype: Its antigen is undetermined.

TCRdb re-analysed the RT-PCR reads in MiXCR, keeping a single row per CDR3 protein. This sample yields 550,000 to 800,000 distinct CDR3 sequences, of which 15% to 19% are seen a single time; more than 9% belongs to the top ten. The sequence was obtained from a man aged 50 to 60 who received an inactivated influenza vaccine. V usage is TRBV27 and J usage is TRBJ1-3; D gene unclear. This material consisted of PBMCs from blood, taken 11 to 12 days after vaccination. The CDR3 loop is CASSLSPGNTIYF. The DNA for the CDR3 is TGTGCCAGCAGTTTAAGTCCTGGAAACACCATATATTTT.